The 12 T cell receptor beta chains reported below all come from one sample, sequenced in a study of vaccination and CD4 T cells after COVID-19. These receptors' antigens are unknown. With the Oncomine TCR Beta short-read assay, DNA from cultured CD4+ T cells was sequenced. TCRdb processed the PCR reads anew with MiXCR; each CDR3 protein has one entry. The profile covers approximately 6,900 distinct CDR3 sequences, with over 50% appearing a single time and about a third taken by the ten largest. Noted treatment: 10-day PBMC culture with coronavirus spike peptide pools or control peptides (ViraFEST assay). Samples of CD4+ T cells were obtained from the unexposed donor before the COVID-19 pandemic (2011-2018). The sample was CD4+ T cells from blood, cultured in vitro. These receptor sequences come from a human donor in good health.

The V call is TRBV20-1, the J call TRBJ1-6; a possible D gene is TRBD1 (6 bases). CDR1 and CDR2 (germline): DFQATT, SNEGSKA (reference sequence). V was cut by 5 bases and J by 8 bases, with 16 bases left in between. This CDR3 spans 14 amino acids. The chain's CDR3 is CSAEKGGRDSPLHF. In DNA, the CDR3 is TGCAGTGCTGAGAAAGGGGGTCGGGATTCACCCCTCCACTTT.

This clonotype turned up a few times. The V call is TRBV20-1, the J call TRBJ2-3; TRBD2 matches at 9 bases. The CDR3 consists of 15 residues. Germline assignment: CDR1 DFQATT and CDR2 SNEGSKA (reference sequence). Trimming took 2 bases from V and 4 from J; bases not matched to a gene: 7. CDR3 DNA: TGCAGTGCTAGACGTCCGGGACTAGCCTCAGATACGCAGTATTTT. Its protein is CSARRPGLASDTQYF.

By sample fraction, this clonotype is hyperexpanded. The chain combines TRBV20-1 with TRBJ2-2; D unclear. The V gene lost 3 bases and the J gene lost 0 bases, with 11 bases spanning the gap. CDR3 size: 15 residues. Germline V gene sequence: CDR1 DFQATT, CDR2 SNEGSKA (reference sequence). DNA for the CDR3: TGCAGTGCTAGGGTCGGACCTTCGAACACCGGGGAGCTGTTTTTT. Translation: CSARVGPSNTGELFF.

The gene calls are TRBV12-3 or TRBV12-4 and TRBJ2-1, with 8 nucleotides matching TRBD2. With 6 bases clipped from V and 11 bases from J, the junction kept 12 bases outside the gene matches. This CDR3 contains 14 residues. Written as DNA, the CDR3 is TGTGCCAGCAGCCTCCGGGCTACGGGGGGGAAGCAGTTCTTC. Translation: CASSLRATGGKQFF.

V is TRBV7-9 and J is TRBJ2-5, with TRBD2 matching 7 bases. CDR1 and CDR2 (germline): SEHNR, FQNEAQ (reference sequence). With V trimmed by 0 bases and J by 3 bases, 10 bases remained unmatched. The CDR3 covers 17 residues. The DNA for the CDR3 is TGTGCCAGCAGCTTAGCGTTATCGGGAGGAGGGGAAGAGACCCAGTACTTC. It translates to CASSLALSGGGEETQYF.

This chain uses TRBV7-9 with TRBJ2-1; D remains ambiguous. CDR3 length equals 13 residues. Looked up from germline, CDR1 is SEHNR and CDR2 is FQNEAQ (reference sequence). V lost 4 bases and J 4 bases, leaving 8 bases between the germline ends. CDR3 DNA: TGTGCCAGCAGCTCAAGACCTTACAATGAGCAGTTCTTC. Translation gives CASSSRPYNEQFF.

This clonotype was observed once. The chain uses TRBV5-1 and TRBJ2-3; TRBD1 might be the D (5 bases). Trimming left V 0 bases short and J 3 bases short, with 14 bases between. Germline lookup yields CDR1 SGHRS and CDR2 YFSETQ. This CDR3 region has 16 residues. CDR3 residues: CASSLAVATGTDTQYF. The CDR3 region has the DNA TGCGCCAGCAGCTTGGCGGTGGCCACAGGTACAGATACGCAGTATTTT.

The genes are TRBV20-1 and TRBJ2-7; no clear D. The germline V and J ends were trimmed by 3 bases and 3 bases, with 6 bases remaining between them. Looked up from germline, CDR1 is DFQATT and CDR2 is SNEGSKA (reference sequence). The CDR3 spans 11 residues. CDR3 protein: CSARNLYEQYF. In nucleotides, the CDR3 is TGCAGTGCTAGGAATCTCTACGAGCAGTACTTC.

The CDR3 DNA reads TGTGCCAGCAGCTTAGATTCCTCCACTGAAGCTTTCTTT. Its protein product is CASSLDSSTEAFF. The chain recombines TRBV7-2 with TRBJ1-1; D gene ambiguous. The CDR3 spans 13 residues. V lost 1 base and J lost 4, with 7 bases in between. Germline CDR1 reads SGHTA; CDR2 reads FQGNSA.

V and J are TRBV6-1 and TRBJ1-2; D is unresolved. The CDR3 length is 14 residues. The germline gives CDR1 MNHNS, CDR2 SASEGT. The V end lost 2 bases, the J end lost 4 bases, and 11 bases lay between the germline ends. The CDR3 coding sequence is TGTGCCAGCAGTGAAATCTTGGGCAGCTATGGCTACACCTTC. It encodes CASSEILGSYGYTF.

Comments on this clonotype: One junction end disagrees with the germline gene, perhaps due to a read error. The rearrangement joins TRBV7-2 to TRBJ2-3; 10 nucleotides line up with TRBD2. The V gene's germline CDR1 is SGHTA and CDR2 FQGNSA. The CDR3 loop spans 15 amino acids. CDR3 amino acids: CASSLAGAGTDTQYF. DNA for the CDR3: TGTGCCAGCAGCCTAGCGGGGGCGGGCACAGATACGCAGTATTTT.

The rearrangement links TRBV20-1 to TRBJ2-1, with 9 bases lining up with TRBD2. CDR3 length: 17 residues. Germline assignment: CDR1 DFQATT and CDR2 SNEGSKA (reference sequence). J lost 6 bases, V lost 0 bases, and 12 bases had no gene match. Written as DNA, the CDR3 is TGCAGTGCTAGAGATCTCCTCAGCGGGGGGCCCCTCAATGAGCAGTTCTTC. The encoded protein is CSARDLLSGGPLNEQFF.